This T cell receptor (beta chain) appears in the sequencing data of a study of CD8 T cells in Susac syndrome. The germline CDR1 and CDR2 sequences are LNHDA and SQIVND (reference sequence). V lost 5 bases and J lost 14, with 13 bases in between. This CDR3 is 12 amino acids long. A quantity of about 0.5 to 1 ug RNA underwent reverse transcription using random hexamers. TCRdb fed the immunoSEQ multiplex PCR reads into MiXCR, producing one record per CDR3 protein. The sample lists 130,000 or so distinct CDR3 sequences; approximately 95% were seen once. Source material: CD4+ T cells from PBMCs. The clonotype comes from a human donor with multiple sclerosis. J is TRBJ1-6 and V is TRBV19; tentative D call: TRBD1 (5 bases). CDR3 nucleotide sequence: TGTGCCAGTAGTGGGGGGTTTAGCACCCTCCACTTT. Protein: CASSGGFSTLHF.